The rows below give T cell receptor beta chains drawn from one sample of a study of OX40 agonist ivuxolimab in advanced cancers. The protocol was immunoSEQ multiplex PCR, while the TCRdb copy is restricted to in-frame clones and leaves out a portion. The sample records about 60,000 clones, around 84% being singletons. The sample was CD4+ or CD8+ T cells sorted from blood, taken in a trial of the OX40 agonist ivuxolimab. The receptors come from an adult with an advanced solid tumor such as melanoma, head and neck, liver or kidney cancer. Both conserved end residues are part of each CDR3. The D gene is left open where the match is weak. Size tells how often a clone was seen (once, few, many) or the class of an expanded clone, and some rows leave it out.

clone size	V gene	J gene	D gene	CDR3 DNA	CDR3 protein
NA	TRBV6-5	TRBJ1-2	NA	TGTGCCAGCAGTTACTCGTTCCTCACAGCTAACTATGGCTACACCTTC	CASSYSFLTANYGYTF
NA	TRBV13	TRBJ2-5	TRBD2	TGTGCCAGCAGCCCGAGCCTTGTAGCGGGAGAGACCCAGTACTTC	CASSPSLVAGETQYF
NA	TRBV6-5	TRBJ2-7	NA	TGTGCCAGCAGTGCGACCGCGCCAAGGGAGCAGTACTTC	CASSATAPREQYF
once	TRBV27	TRBJ2-3	NA	TGTGCCAGCAGTTTCCGAATCCCGTTAACTAGCACAGATACGCAGTATTTT	CASSFRIPLTSTDTQYF
NA	TRBV6-5	TRBJ1-5	TRBD1	TGTGCCAGCAGTTTCGACAGGGCGAGTCAGCCCCAGCATTTT	CASSFDRASQPQHF
once	TRBV30	TRBJ2-7	TRBD1	TGTGCCTGGAGTGTACGAGACAGGGACGTCGGCGAGCAGTACTTC	CAWSVRDRDVGEQYF
NA	TRBV6-1	TRBJ2-3	NA	TGTGCCAGCAGTACGGGGGTTGTTCCAGATACGCAGTATTTT	CASSTGVVPDTQYF
NA	TRBV4-3	TRBJ2-2	NA	TGCGCCAGCAGCCAAGATTTTGGGGCAAGGACCGGGGAGCTGTTTTTT	CASSQDFGARTGELFF
once	TRBV6-5	TRBJ2-7	NA	TGTGCCAGCAGTTTGACTAGAACTCTATCCGAGCAGTACTTC	CASSLTRTLSEQYF
NA	TRBV6-1	TRBJ2-1	TRBD2	TGTGCCAGCATCCCGGGACTAGCGGGTTACAATGAGCAGTTCTTC	CASIPGLAGYNEQFF
NA	TRBV13	TRBJ2-3	NA	TGTGCCAGCAGCTTTCCTTTCATGGGGCCATCGACTAGCACAGATACGCAGTATTTT	CASSFPFMGPSTSTDTQYF
NA	TRBV9	TRBJ2-1	TRBD2	TGTGCCAGCAGCGTAGCTCAACTAGCGGGGGTTAATGAGCAGTTCTTC	CASSVAQLAGVNEQFF
NA	TRBV5-1	TRBJ2-2	NA	TGCGCCAGCAGCGGACAGAACACCGGGGAGCTGTTTTTT	CASSGQNTGELFF
few	TRBV7-9	TRBJ1-3	NA	TGTGCCAGCAGCCCCCCCTTCAGGTCTGGAAACACCATATATTTT	CASSPPFRSGNTIYF
NA	TRBV29-1	TRBJ2-7	TRBD1	TGCAGCGCTGACAGGGGGTTCCGCTCCTACGAGCAGTACTTC	CSADRGFRSYEQYF
few	TRBV18	TRBJ2-7	TRBD1	TGTGCCAGCTCAGCCGGGACAGGGAAATACGAGCAGTACTTC	CASSAGTGKYEQYF
NA	TRBV29-1	TRBJ1-1	TRBD1	TGCAGCGTTGAGCAGGGGGCCGGAGGCACTGAAGCTTTCTTT	CSVEQGAGGTEAFF
once	TRBV28	TRBJ1-1	TRBD1	TGTGCCAGCAGGCCCAGGGGGCCTGGTCTTGGGAACACTGAAGCTTTCTTT	CASRPRGPGLGNTEAFF
NA	TRBV9	TRBJ2-5	TRBD1	TGTGCCAGCAGCGGACAGGGCAGGGACCAAGAGACCCAGTACTTC	CASSGQGRDQETQYF
once	TRBV5-6	TRBJ1-1	NA	TGTGCCAGCAGCCTGGCCGGGGATACTGAAGCTTTCTTT	CASSLAGDTEAFF
once	TRBV7-2	TRBJ2-2	NA	TGTGCCAGCAGCTCCCTGGGGACTCGCGGGTCCGGGGAGCTGTTTTTT	CASSSLGTRGSGELFF
NA	TRBV28	TRBJ2-1	TRBD1	TGTGCCAGCAGAAACGGACAGGGAGTGGCGTCCTACAATGAGCAGTTCTTC	CASRNGQGVASYNEQFF
NA	TRBV18	TRBJ1-2	NA	TGTGCCAGCTCACCACCGTCGGCTAACTATGGCTACACCTTC	CASSPPSANYGYTF
NA	TRBV23-1	TRBJ2-2	TRBD2	TGCGCCAGCAGTCAATTAGGACTAGCGGGAGTATGTATCGGGGAGCTGTTTTTT	CASSQLGLAGVCIGELFF
once	TRBV6-5	TRBJ1-5	NA	TGTGCCAGCAGTTTCTCCCGGAGGGACAATCAGCCCCAGCATTTT	CASSFSRRDNQPQHF
NA	TRBV2	TRBJ2-7	TRBD2	TGTGCCAGCAGTGAAGTTTCGGCTAGCGGGGAGGATTACTCCTACGAGCAGTACTTC	CASSEVSASGEDYSYEQYF